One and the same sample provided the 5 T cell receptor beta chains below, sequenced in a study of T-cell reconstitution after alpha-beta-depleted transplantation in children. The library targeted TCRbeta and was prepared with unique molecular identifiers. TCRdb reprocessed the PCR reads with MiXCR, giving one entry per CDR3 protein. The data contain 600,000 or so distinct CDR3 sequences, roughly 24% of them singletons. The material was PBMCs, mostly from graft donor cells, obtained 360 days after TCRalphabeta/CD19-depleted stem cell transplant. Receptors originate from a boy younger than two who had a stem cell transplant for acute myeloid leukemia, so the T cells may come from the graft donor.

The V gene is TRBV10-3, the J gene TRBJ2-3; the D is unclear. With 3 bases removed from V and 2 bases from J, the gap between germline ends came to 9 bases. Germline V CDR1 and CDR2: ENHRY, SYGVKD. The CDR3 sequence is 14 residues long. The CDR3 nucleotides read TGTGCCATCAGTGATGGGGTAAACACAGATACGCAGTATTTT. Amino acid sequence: CAISDGVNTDTQYF.

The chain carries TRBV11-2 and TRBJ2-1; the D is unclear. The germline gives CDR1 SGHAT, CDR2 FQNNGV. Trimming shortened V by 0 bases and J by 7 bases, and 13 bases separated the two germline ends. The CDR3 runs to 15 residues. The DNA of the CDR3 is TGTGCCAGCAGCTTAGATTTCGGGCGGCATAATGAGCAGTTCTTC. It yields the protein CASSLDFGRHNEQFF.

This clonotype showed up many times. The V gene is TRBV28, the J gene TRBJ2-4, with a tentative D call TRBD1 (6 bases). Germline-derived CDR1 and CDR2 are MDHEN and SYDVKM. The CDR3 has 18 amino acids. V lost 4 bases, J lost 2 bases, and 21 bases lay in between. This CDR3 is CASSYVSGTFLTKNIQYF. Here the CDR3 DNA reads TGTGCCAGCAGTTATGTTTCAGGGACATTCCTAACCAAAAACATTCAGTACTTC.

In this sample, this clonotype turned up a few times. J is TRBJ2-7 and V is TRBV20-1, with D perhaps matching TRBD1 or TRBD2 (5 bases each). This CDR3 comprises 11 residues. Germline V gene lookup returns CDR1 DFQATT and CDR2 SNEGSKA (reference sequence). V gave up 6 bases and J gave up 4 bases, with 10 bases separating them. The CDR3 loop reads CSAQGGYEQYF. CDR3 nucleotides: TGCAGTGCCCAGGGCGGGTACGAGCAGTACTTC.

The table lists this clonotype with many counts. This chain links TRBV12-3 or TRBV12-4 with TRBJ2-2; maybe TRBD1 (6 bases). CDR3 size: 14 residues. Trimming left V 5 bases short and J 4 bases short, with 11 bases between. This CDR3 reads CASSPNRVTGELFF. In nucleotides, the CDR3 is TGTGCCAGCAGTCCGAACAGGGTCACCGGGGAGCTGTTTTTT.